Presented here are 14 T cell receptor beta chains from one specimen sequenced in a study of Ad26.COV2.S vaccination and SARS-CoV-2 variants. Sequencing used immunoSEQ multiplex PCR; TCRdb keeps in-frame clones, though not all of them. This table has around 94,000 clones, around three quarters appearing once. The starting material was peripheral blood, obtained after recovery from COVID-19. The receptors come from a human donor who had recovered from COVID-19.

The chain links TRBV4-1 to TRBJ2-1; D might be TRBD1 (5 bases). The CDR3 length is 16 residues. Trimming took 0 bases from V and 4 from J, leaving 13 bases between them. Germline V lookup: CDR1 MGHRA, CDR2 YSYEKL. The CDR3 protein is CASSQDARGTYNEQFF. Here the CDR3 DNA reads TGCGCCAGCAGCCAAGACGCTAGGGGAACTTACAATGAGCAGTTCTTC.

This clone has a handful of counts. The chain carries TRBV11-2 and TRBJ1-6; 7 bases are a match to TRBD1. The CDR3 contains 16 residues. Germline-derived CDR1 and CDR2 are SGHAT and FQNNGV. V was clipped by 5 bases and J by 8 bases; unmatched bases: 12. The CDR3 reads CASSPLRTGRHSPLHF. The CDR3 DNA follows: TGTGCCAGCAGCCCCCTCCGGACAGGCCGTCATTCACCCCTCCACTTT.

This chain uses TRBV7-2 with TRBJ2-7; TRBD1 might be the D (5 bases). This CDR3 has 13 amino acids. Germline CDR1 and CDR2: SGHTA and FQGNSA. V was shortened by 6 bases and J by 4 bases, with 13 bases between the two germline ends. This CDR3 is CASSQGTGYEQYF. DNA of the CDR3: TGTGCCAGCAGTCAGGGAACGGGTTACGAGCAGTACTTC.

The rearrangement uses TRBV19 and TRBJ2-1; D is possibly TRBD2 (7 bases). This CDR3 is built from 14 residues. Germline V lookup: CDR1 LNHDA, CDR2 SQIVND (reference sequence). V gave up 3 bases and J gave up 9 bases, with 15 bases separating them. DNA of the CDR3: TGTGCCAGTAGTATGAGTCGGGGGGCGTTTGAGCAGTTCTTC. Translation gives CASSMSRGAFEQFF.

V usage is TRBV29-1 and J usage is TRBJ1-4, with D perhaps TRBD1 (6 bases). The CDR3 extends over 12 amino acids. The V gene lost 6 bases and the J gene lost 3 bases, with 8 bases spanning the gap. The V gene's germline CDR1 is SQVTM and CDR2 ANQGSEA. The CDR3 DNA reads TGCAGCGTGGACAGCGCTAATGAAAAACTGTTTTTT. Translation: CSVDSANEKLFF.

This rearrangement joins TRBV2 to TRBJ1-5, with a weak D call TRBD1 (5 bases). V dropped 6 bases and J dropped 5 bases, with 11 bases sitting between them. The CDR3 runs to 13 residues. The germline gives CDR1 SNHLY, CDR2 FYNNEI. In DNA form, the CDR3 reads TGTGCCAGCAGGGTGGGGACCTATCAGCCCCAGCATTTT. This translates into CASRVGTYQPQHF.

The rearrangement uses TRBV5-1 and TRBJ1-2; 7 nucleotides align to TRBD1. V trimming: 2 bases; J trimming: 0 bases; junction bases outside the gene matches: 4. Germline V gene lookup returns CDR1 SGHRS and CDR2 YFSETQ. The CDR3 contains 15 residues. Here the CDR3 DNA reads TGCGCCAGCAGCTTAACGACAGGGACTAACTATGGCTACACCTTC. Its protein product is CASSLTTGTNYGYTF.

The chain joins TRBV12-3 or TRBV12-4 to TRBJ1-3; D unresolved. The ends were cut back, 3 bases at V and 5 bases at J, with 8 bases in the middle. This CDR3 is built from 13 residues. The chain's CDR3 is CASSFDRRNTIYF. The CDR3 nucleotides read TGTGCCAGCAGTTTCGACCGGAGAAACACCATATATTTT.

The V call is TRBV18, the J call TRBJ2-3; D possibly uses TRBD1 or TRBD2 (5 bases each). V was cut by 0 bases and J by 4 bases, with 8 bases left in between. The CDR3 contains 14 residues. Germline V gives CDR1 KGHSH, CDR2 LQKENI. Written as DNA, the CDR3 is TGTGCCAGCTCACCACCCGGGACCCCAGATACGCAGTATTTT. Residues: CASSPPGTPDTQYF.

This chain connects TRBV5-1 to TRBJ2-7, with 7 bases identical to TRBD2. Germline CDR1 SGHRS, CDR2 YFSETQ. The V gene end was trimmed by 0 bases and the J gene end by 3 bases; junction bases not matched to a gene: 6. The CDR3 runs 15 residues. For the CDR3, the DNA is TGCGCCAGCAGCTTGGATCCGGGAGGAGGCTACGAGCAGTACTTC. Protein product: CASSLDPGGGYEQYF.

The table lists this clone with a few counts. This chain joins TRBV19 and TRBJ1-4, with 7 bases matching TRBD1. The V and J ends lost 3 bases and 5 bases, in that order; junction bases with no gene match: 3. Germline assignment: CDR1 LNHDA and CDR2 SQIVND (reference sequence). The CDR3 totals 14 residues. CDR3 in DNA: TGTGCCAGTAGTATTGGGGACAGAAATGAAAAACTGTTTTTT. Its translation is CASSIGDRNEKLFF.

The chain couples TRBV7-3 to TRBJ1-2, with 9 bases lining up with TRBD1. Trimming at V came to 1 base and at J to 7 bases, leaving 7 bases not matched to a gene. The CDR3 length is 15 residues. Germline V gene data show CDR1 as SGHTA and CDR2 as FQGTGA. The CDR3 region is CASSLRGQGEGGYTF. CDR3 DNA: TGTGCCAGCAGCTTAAGGGGACAGGGAGAGGGTGGCTACACCTTC.

V usage is TRBV19 and J usage is TRBJ1-3, with TRBD1 identical over 8 bases. CDR1 is LNHDA, CDR2 SQIVND, per germline (reference sequence). V was clipped by 3 bases and J by 0 bases; unmatched bases: 10. The CDR3 spans 18 residues. CDR3 sequence reads: CASSIRQGLYLSGNTIYF. Written as DNA, the CDR3 is TGTGCCAGTAGTATTCGACAGGGGCTATATCTCTCTGGAAACACCATATATTTT. The variable domain in full, completed from reference TRBV19 and TRBJ1-3, reads DGGITQSPKYLFRKEGQNVTLSCEQNLNHDAMYWYRQDPGQGLRLIYYSQIVNDFQKGDIAEGYSVSREKKESFPLTVTSAQKNPTAFYLCASSIRQGLYLSGNTIYFGEGSWLTVV.

This rearrangement joins TRBV28 to TRBJ1-1; the D gene is possibly TRBD1 (6 bases). This CDR3 has 19 amino acids. V lost 3 bases and J 1 base, leaving 24 bases between the germline ends. Germline V CDR1 and CDR2: MDHEN, SYDVKM. The chain's CDR3 is CASSLGGPRQVARNTEAFF. CDR3 DNA: TGTGCCAGCAGTTTGGGAGGTCCCCGACAGGTTGCAAGGAACACTGAAGCTTTCTTT.